This entry lists 30 T cell receptor beta chains sequenced from one sample in a study of cytomegalovirus exposure and HLA in healthy donors. The PCR was carried out with 60 Vbeta primers and 13 Jbeta primers. The protocol was immunoSEQ multiplex PCR, while the TCRdb copy is restricted to in-frame clones and leaves out a portion. The data show about 240,000 clones, around 83% seen once. The sequencing input was PBMCs. All receptors derive from a girl aged 2 to 9 in good health and CMV-seronegative.

The chain links TRBV27 to TRBJ2-7; 7 nucleotides agree with TRBD2. The CDR3 loop spans 14 amino acids. The V gene end was trimmed by 5 bases and the J gene end by 0 bases; junction bases not matched to a gene: 4. The V gene's germline CDR1 is MNHEY and CDR2 SMNVEV (reference sequence). CDR3 region: CASSQTGGSYEQYF. The CDR3 DNA reads as TGTGCCAGCAGTCAAACGGGGGGCTCCTACGAGCAGTACTTC.

The chain uses TRBV23-1 and TRBJ1-1; 8 nucleotides match TRBD1. TRBV23-1 is assigned to the ORF class and has an uncertain function. V shed 2 bases, J shed 8 bases, and the junction held 7 bases outside the gene matches. The CDR3 covers 14 residues. The CDR3 here is CASSQNRDRREAFF. CDR3 nucleotide sequence: TGCGCCAGCAGTCAAAACCGGGACAGGCGGGAAGCTTTCTTT.

The chain combines TRBV9 with TRBJ2-3; 13 bases map to TRBD2. The CDR3 runs to 16 residues. CDR1 and CDR2 (germline): SGDLS, YYNGEE. J gave up 5 bases and V 2 bases, and 5 bases lay outside the gene matches. Here the CDR3 DNA reads TGTGCCAGCAGCGTCACTAGCGGGGGGGGTCAAGATACGCAGTATTTT. Amino acids: CASSVTSGGGQDTQYF.

The chain couples TRBV27 to TRBJ2-7; D call uncertain. Germline CDR1 and CDR2: MNHEY and SMNVEV (reference sequence). The CDR3 length is 13 residues. V shed 9 bases and J shed 3 bases, with 15 bases lying between them. CDR3 loop: CASTHEARYEQYF. CDR3 sequence (DNA): TGTGCCAGTACTCACGAGGCACGCTACGAGCAGTACTTC.

J is TRBJ2-2 and V is TRBV2, with D unclear. This CDR3 comprises 13 residues. Germline lookup yields CDR1 SNHLY and CDR2 FYNNEI. Trimming removed 7 bases at V and 3 bases at J, with 9 bases between. The CDR3 region has the DNA TGTGCCAGCAAAGACTTCTACACCGGGGAGCTGTTTTTT. Amino acid sequence: CASKDFYTGELFF.

In nucleotides, the CDR3 is TGTGCCAGCAGTTACGAGGGTAGAGGGAGTGAGCAGTTCTTC. Protein sequence: CASSYEGRGSEQFF. The chain has TRBV6-5 and TRBJ2-1, with a weak D call TRBD2 (5 bases). The V gene lost 2 bases and the J gene lost 9 bases, with 14 bases spanning the gap. There are 14 residues in the CDR3. CDR1 MNHEY and CDR2 SVGAGI come from the germline V gene.

This clone has only one observation. Additional DNA sequences in this sample encode the identical CDR3. The chain uses TRBV25-1 and TRBJ2-7; TRBD1 might be the D (6 bases). This CDR3 is 14 amino acids long. Germline CDR1 and CDR2: MGHDK and SYGVNS. V was cut by 2 bases and J by 0 bases, with 8 bases left in between. CDR3 in amino acids: CASSEGGSSYEQYF. CDR3 nucleotides: TGTGCCAGCAGTGAAGGGGGCAGCTCCTACGAGCAGTACTTC.

The chain recombines TRBV27 with TRBJ2-1; D gene uncertain. V was pared by 5 bases and J by 0 bases, with 23 bases between. CDR3 length: 19 residues. Germline V gene sequence: CDR1 MNHEY, CDR2 SMNVEV (reference sequence). The CDR3 sequence: CASSPPEMSPVSSYNEQFF. The CDR3 coding sequence is TGTGCCAGCAGTCCGCCGGAGATGAGCCCGGTTAGCTCCTACAATGAGCAGTTCTTC.

This clone was seen a handful of times. The chain uses TRBV25-1 and TRBJ2-7, with 9 bases that match TRBD2. This CDR3 comprises 13 residues. Germline loops: CDR1 MGHDK, CDR2 SYGVNS. V trimming: 7 bases; J trimming: 3 bases; junction bases outside the gene matches: 4. CDR3 sequence: CASTRTSVYEQYF. DNA for the CDR3: TGTGCCAGCACAAGGACTAGCGTCTACGAGCAGTACTTC.

This clone was detected once. The chain employs TRBV5-3 and TRBJ2-1; 8 bases match TRBD2. TRBV5-3 is given ORF status, its function remaining uncertain. V shed 1 base and J 4 bases; nucleotides not matched to a gene: 10. The length of the CDR3 is 17 residues. The CDR3 loop reads CARSLWYGTRGYNEQFF. DNA of the CDR3: TGTGCCAGAAGCTTGTGGTATGGGACTAGGGGGTACAATGAGCAGTTCTTC.

This rearrangement joins TRBV29-1 to TRBJ2-3; TRBD1 matches at 11 bases. V lost 3 bases and J lost 6; bases outside the gene matches: 5. Germline CDR1 is SQVTM and CDR2 is ANQGSEA. This CDR3 is 14 amino acids long. CDR3 sequence (DNA): TGCAGCGTTGATAGGGACAGGGGGTATGATACGCAGTATTTT. Translating it yields CSVDRDRGYDTQYF.

The chain joins TRBV19 to TRBJ2-5, with 9 bases aligning to TRBD2. The CDR3 is 16 residues long. V dropped 6 bases and J dropped 4; count of bases not matched to a gene: 12. From germline, CDR1 is LNHDA and CDR2 SQIVND (reference sequence). This chain's CDR3 is CASSRRSGRTVETQYF. The CDR3, as DNA: TGTGCCAGTAGCCGAAGGAGCGGGAGGACGGTAGAGACCCAGTACTTC.

The rearrangement joins TRBV6-5 to TRBJ2-3; a weak D match, TRBD2 (5 bases). Germline lookup yields CDR1 MNHEY and CDR2 SVGAGI. Trimming pared 5 bases from V and 4 bases from J, leaving 10 bases between. The CDR3 covers 13 residues. The CDR3 protein is CASSVDGADTQYF. CDR3 nucleotides: TGTGCCAGCAGTGTCGACGGGGCAGATACGCAGTATTTT.

The chain uses TRBV6-5 and TRBJ1-1, with a tentative D call TRBD1 (6 bases). The V gene's germline CDR1 is MNHEY and CDR2 SVGAGI. Trimming removed 5 bases at V and 11 bases at J, with 15 bases between. This CDR3 has 12 amino acids. CDR3 region: CASSPRGLAAFF. CDR3 in DNA: TGTGCCAGCAGTCCCAGGGGATTAGCGGCTTTCTTT.

J is TRBJ1-1 and V is TRBV6-6; D possibly corresponds to TRBD1 (5 bases). The CDR3 length is 11 residues. Germline-derived CDR1 and CDR2 are MNHNY and SVGAGI (reference sequence). V gave up 6 bases and J gave up 7 bases, with 9 bases separating them. The chain's CDR3 is CASRRQIEAFF. DNA of the CDR3: TGTGCCAGCAGAAGACAGATTGAAGCTTTCTTT.

The chain has TRBV7-9 and TRBJ1-5; the D is unclear. The V end lost 6 bases, the J end lost 4 bases, and 4 bases lay between the germline ends. The CDR3 loop spans 11 amino acids. Germline V gives CDR1 SEHNR, CDR2 FQNEAQ (reference sequence). The CDR3 DNA follows: TGTGCCAGCAGTCGGAATCAGCCCCAGCATTTT. Its translation: CASSRNQPQHF. Filled out from reference TRBV7-9 and TRBJ1-5, the complete variable domain reads DTGVSQNPRHKITKRGQNVTFRCDPISEHNRLYWYRQTLGQGPEFLTYFQNEAQLEKSRLLSDRFSAERPKGSFSTLEIQRTEQGDSAMYLCASSRNQPQHFGDGTRLSIL.

The chain is built from TRBV27 and TRBJ2-7; 8 bases match TRBD1. Germline trimming cut 2 bases from V and 0 bases from J; bases unmatched to any gene: 3. This CDR3 region has 15 residues. Germline V CDR1 and CDR2: MNHEY, SMNVEV (reference sequence). The CDR3 DNA reads as TGTGCCAGCAGTTTAGACAGGGGAAGCTCCTACGAGCAGTACTTC. The encoded protein is CASSLDRGSSYEQYF.

The V gene is TRBV19, the J gene TRBJ2-1; 14 nucleotides line up with TRBD2. CDR3 length equals 17 residues. Germline V gene lookup returns CDR1 LNHDA and CDR2 SQIVND (reference sequence). The ends lost 7 bases at V and 4 bases at J; junction bases unmatched: 9. This chain's CDR3 is CASNYGTSGSLYNEQFF. In nucleotides, the CDR3 is TGTGCCAGTAACTATGGGACTAGCGGGAGTTTATACAATGAGCAGTTCTTC.

This clone was detected once. The chain employs TRBV19 and TRBJ2-7; 9 bases line up with TRBD1. Per germline, CDR1 LNHDA and CDR2 SQIVND (reference sequence). CDR3 length equals 16 residues. The trim removed 9 bases at V and 2 bases at J, leaving 14 bases unmatched. As DNA, the CDR3 is TGTGCCAGCAAACAGGGGGCCTATAGCTTAACCTACGAGCAGTACTTC. Its protein product is CASKQGAYSLTYEQYF.

This sequence joins TRBV6-1 and TRBJ2-7; possibly TRBD1 for D (5 bases). This CDR3 is built from 13 residues. The V end was cut by 6 bases, the J end by 1 base, with 10 bases between. Germline CDR1 reads MNHNS; CDR2 reads SASEGT. CDR3 in amino acids: CASRPTGSYEQYF. CDR3 coding DNA: TGTGCCAGCAGACCCACAGGTTCCTACGAGCAGTACTTC.

The genes are TRBV7-2 and TRBJ2-7, with 11 bases that match TRBD2. CDR1 and CDR2 (germline): SGHTA, FQGNSA. The length of the CDR3 is 18 residues. Trimming cost V 1 base and J 2 bases; bases outside gene matches: 10. CDR3 in amino acids: CASSLVHWGSGRAYEQYF. CDR3 DNA: TGTGCCAGCAGCTTAGTTCATTGGGGTAGCGGGAGGGCCTACGAGCAGTACTTC.

The rearrangement uses TRBV28 and TRBJ1-3; the D is unclear. Trimming left V 2 bases short and J 4 bases short, with 6 bases between. Germline CDR1 and CDR2: MDHEN and SYDVKM. The CDR3 has 13 amino acids. The CDR3 DNA reads as TGTGCCAGCAGTTTAACCAGGGGAAACACCATATATTTT. Translating it yields CASSLTRGNTIYF.

The chain employs TRBV12-5 and TRBJ2-3; D not resolved. The CDR3 has 15 amino acids. Germline V CDR1 and CDR2: LGHNT, FRNRAP. Trimming took off 2 bases at V and 1 base at J, with 10 bases between the two ends. CDR3 sequence reads: CASGLRRNRTDTQYF. The CDR3, as DNA: TGTGCTAGTGGTTTGAGGAGAAACCGCACAGATACGCAGTATTTT.

The gene calls are TRBV19 and TRBJ1-2, with D possibly being TRBD1 (5 bases). The ends were cut back, 3 bases at V and 8 bases at J, with 13 bases in the middle. The V gene's germline CDR1 is LNHDA and CDR2 SQIVND (reference sequence). This CDR3 comprises 13 residues. CDR3 sequence (DNA): TGTGCCAGTAGTATGCGGGGCCCGGTCGGCTACACCTTC. Translated, it gives CASSMRGPVGYTF.

The rearrangement joins TRBV10-3 to TRBJ2-7; a possible D gene is TRBD1 (6 bases). The CDR3 has 14 residues. CDR1 and CDR2 from the germline V gene are ENHRY and SYGVKD. Trimming pared 0 bases from V and 3 bases from J, leaving 9 bases between. The CDR3 DNA is TGTGCCATCAGTGAGTCGAAAGGGGGCTACGAGCAGTACTTC. Amino acids: CAISESKGGYEQYF.

The genes are TRBV10-1 and TRBJ2-1; weak D call: TRBD1 (6 bases). This CDR3 is built from 14 residues. Per germline, CDR1 WNHNN and CDR2 SYGVQD (reference sequence). V dropped 5 bases and J dropped 5 bases, with 13 bases sitting between them. CDR3 nucleotide sequence: TGCGCCAGCAGTTCCCTCGGACAGAACAATGAGCAGTTCTTC. Its translation: CASSSLGQNNEQFF.

The chain is built from TRBV6-6 and TRBJ2-1, with TRBD1 matching over 7 bases. Germline trimming cut 10 bases from V and 7 bases from J; bases unmatched to any gene: 7. This CDR3 contains 12 residues. CDR1 is MNHNY and CDR2 is SVGAGI in the germline V gene (reference sequence). The CDR3 DNA follows: TGTGCCATCGGGACAGAGCAAAATGAGCAGTTCTTC. Its translation: CAIGTEQNEQFF.

This clone was seen a few times. The chain employs TRBV6-1 and TRBJ2-5, with TRBD2 matching 8 bases. The J call may be wrong; the DNA end is better matched by TRBJ2-7. The CDR3 sequence is 15 residues long. In germline, CDR1 is MNHNS, CDR2 SASEGT. The CDR3: CASSASKGLAYEQYF. Here the CDR3 DNA reads TGTGCCAGCAGTGCATCTAAGGGACTAGCCTACGAGCAGTACTTC.

The rearrangement joins TRBV6-5 to TRBJ1-2, with 7 bases that match TRBD1. This CDR3 has 14 residues. Germline loops: CDR1 MNHEY, CDR2 SVGAGI. V shed 2 bases, J shed 6 bases, and the junction held 6 bases outside the gene matches. DNA for the CDR3: TGTGCCAGCAGTTACGAGAGGGGGCTCGATGGCTACACCTTC. This translates into CASSYERGLDGYTF.

The chain combines TRBV6-1 with TRBJ2-2, with a tentative D call TRBD2 (6 bases). The V gene lost 7 bases and the J gene lost 3 bases, with 12 bases spanning the gap. Germline V lookup: CDR1 MNHNS, CDR2 SASEGT. The length of the CDR3 is 14 residues. The CDR3 loop is CASTRDSYTGELFF. The CDR3 region has the DNA TGTGCCAGCACCCGGGACTCTTACACCGGGGAGCTGTTTTTT.